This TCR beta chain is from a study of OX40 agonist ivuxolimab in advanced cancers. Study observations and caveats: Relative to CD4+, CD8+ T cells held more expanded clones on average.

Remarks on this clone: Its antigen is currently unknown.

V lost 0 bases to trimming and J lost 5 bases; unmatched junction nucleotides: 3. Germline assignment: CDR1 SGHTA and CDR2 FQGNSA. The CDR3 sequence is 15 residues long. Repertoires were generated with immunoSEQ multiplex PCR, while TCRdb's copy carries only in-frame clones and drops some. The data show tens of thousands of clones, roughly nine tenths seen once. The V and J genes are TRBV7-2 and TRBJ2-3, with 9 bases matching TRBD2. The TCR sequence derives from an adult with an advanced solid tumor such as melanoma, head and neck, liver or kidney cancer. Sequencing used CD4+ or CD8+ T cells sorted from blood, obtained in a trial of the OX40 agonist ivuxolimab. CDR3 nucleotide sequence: TGTGCCAGCAGCTTAGCGGGTAGCGGGGGAGATACGCAGTATTTT. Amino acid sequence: CASSLAGSGGDTQYF.